This entry describes one T cell receptor (beta chain). There is no known antigen for this receptor. No base-level quality is on record; no much larger clone is a single base apart. This record comes from a study of CD8 T cells in Susac syndrome (dated by TCRdb to the late 2010s). For the wider study: The study used repertoire sequencing to test whether antigen drove CD8+ T cell activation and differentiation in Susac syndrome. What the study reported, not specific to this receptor: The number of individuals in the TCR sequencing and HLA analysis was acknowledged as relatively small.

RNA was extracted with the RNeasy kit and 0.5 to 1 ug was reverse transcribed using random hexamers. TCR beta CDR3 regions were amplified with the immunoSEQ multiplex PCR assay covering 54 Vbeta and 13 Jbeta segments. PCR amplification bias was corrected using a synthetic template baseline for primer optimization and computational correction. On the authors' methods: Only productive sequences were kept, with reads annotated to V, D and J genes according to IMGT and analyzed in immunoSEQ Analyzer. To calculate clonality, Shannon entropy was normalized by log2 of the number of productive unique sequences and then subtracted from one. For each patient and control, public and private clones were evaluated among the 100 most prevalent clones. A clone was defined as Susac-specific if it was absent from the healthy and MS cohorts, from roughly 990 published viral clones and from other ImmuneACCESS disease sequences. The public reads were quality trimmed at Q25 with fastp and then assembled into clones with MiXCR by TCRdb, keeping productive beta chains. Each entry merges the rows of one CDR3 protein and shows their most common DNA and genes. The V and J calls follow TCRdb's processing rather than the paper's. Within this sample are roughly 190,000 distinct CDR3 sequences, with roughly 92% of them counted one time only. The biggest ten clones account for approximately 0.098% of the sample.

Peripheral blood CD8+ and CD4+ T cells from healthy donors, Susac syndrome patients and multiple sclerosis patients were profiled by high-throughput TCR beta sequencing. Healthy donors were included as age- and sex-matched controls. Bulk CD8+ and CD4+ T cells were purified magnetically by negative isolation, whereas CD8+ TEMRA cells were enriched by FACS. Blood was drawn into EDTA tubes, processed within 24 hours, and PBMCs were isolated by density gradient centrifugation. PBMCs destined for TCR sequencing were cryopreserved in liquid nitrogen and later thawed in a 37 °C water bath. A purity of at least 90% was achieved for sorted or isolated CD4+, CD8+ and CD8+ TEMRA cells. There are 13 amino acids in the CDR3, from cysteine to phenylalanine inclusive. Only the CDR3 region is kept as DNA, spanning 39 bases read in frame from base 1. The V end loses 6 bases and the J end loses 8 bases, and a stretch of 15 bases separates them. From a lookup of the germline V gene (reference sequence), CDR1 and CDR2 are MNHEY and SMNVEV.

This receptor was obtained from a human donor in good health. The V and J segments used are TRBV27 and TRBJ2-3; the D gene assignment is ambiguous. Sequencing used CD4+ T cells from PBMCs. The DNA is TGTGCCAGCAGGACTTGGGGTCAAGCTACGCAGTATTTT. This is translated as CASRTWGQATQYF.